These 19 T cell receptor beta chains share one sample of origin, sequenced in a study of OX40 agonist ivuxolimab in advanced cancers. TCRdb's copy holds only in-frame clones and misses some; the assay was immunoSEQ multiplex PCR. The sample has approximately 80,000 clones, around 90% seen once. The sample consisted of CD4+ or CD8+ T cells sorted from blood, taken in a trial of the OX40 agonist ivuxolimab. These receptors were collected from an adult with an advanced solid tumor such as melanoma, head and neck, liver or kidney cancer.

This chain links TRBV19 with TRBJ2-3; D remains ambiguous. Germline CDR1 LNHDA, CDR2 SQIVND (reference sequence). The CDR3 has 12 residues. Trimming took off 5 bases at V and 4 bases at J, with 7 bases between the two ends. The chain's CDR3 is CASSFIPDTQYF. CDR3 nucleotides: TGTGCCAGTAGTTTTATTCCAGATACGCAGTATTTT.

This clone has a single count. This CDR3 is CASRTGGSYNEQFF. The CDR3 bases are TGTGCCAGCAGGACGGGAGGGTCCTACAATGAGCAGTTCTTC. The chain has TRBV6-5 and TRBJ2-1, with TRBD2 identical over 8 bases. V lost 6 bases to trimming and J lost 1 base; unmatched junction nucleotides: 2. Germline assignment: CDR1 MNHEY and CDR2 SVGAGI. The CDR3 consists of 14 residues.

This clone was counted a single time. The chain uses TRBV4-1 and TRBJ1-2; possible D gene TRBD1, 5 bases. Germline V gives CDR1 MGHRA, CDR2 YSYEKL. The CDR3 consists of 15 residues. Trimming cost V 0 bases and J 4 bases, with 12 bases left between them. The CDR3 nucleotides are TGCGCCAGCAGCCAAGATCGGGGGTTAATCTATGGCTACACCTTC. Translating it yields CASSQDRGLIYGYTF.

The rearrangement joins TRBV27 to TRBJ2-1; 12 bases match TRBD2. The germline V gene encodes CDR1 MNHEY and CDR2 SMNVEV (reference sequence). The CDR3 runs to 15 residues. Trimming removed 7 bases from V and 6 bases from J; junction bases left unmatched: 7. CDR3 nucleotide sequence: TGTGCCAGCATGAAGTGGACTAGCGGGGCCAATGAGCAGTTCTTC. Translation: CASMKWTSGANEQFF.

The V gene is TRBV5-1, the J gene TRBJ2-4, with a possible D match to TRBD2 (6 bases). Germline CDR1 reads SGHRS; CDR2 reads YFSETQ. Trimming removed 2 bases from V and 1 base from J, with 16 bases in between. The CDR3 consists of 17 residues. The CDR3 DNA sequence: TGCGCCAGCAGCTTATCTTTATTAACTAGCGCCAAAAACATTCAGTACTTC. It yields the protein CASSLSLLTSAKNIQYF.

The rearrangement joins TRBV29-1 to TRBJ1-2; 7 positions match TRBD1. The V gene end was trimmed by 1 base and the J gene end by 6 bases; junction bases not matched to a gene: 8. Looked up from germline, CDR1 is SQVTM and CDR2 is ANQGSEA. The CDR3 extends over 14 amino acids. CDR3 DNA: TGCAGCGTTGAAGTGGGCAGGGGGAAGAATGGCTACACCTTC. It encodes CSVEVGRGKNGYTF.

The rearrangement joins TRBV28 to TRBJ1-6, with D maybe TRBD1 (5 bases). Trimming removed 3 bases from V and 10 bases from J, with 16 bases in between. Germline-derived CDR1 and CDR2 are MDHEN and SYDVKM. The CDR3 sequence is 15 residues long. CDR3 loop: CASSFGPGLGSPLHF. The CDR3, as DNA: TGTGCCAGCAGTTTCGGTCCAGGGCTAGGATCACCCCTCCACTTT. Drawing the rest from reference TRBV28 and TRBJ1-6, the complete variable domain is DVKVTQSSRYLVKRTGEKVFLECVQDMDHENMFWYRQDPGLGLRLIYFSYDVKMKEKGDIPEGYSVSREKKERFSLILESASTNQTSMYLCASSFGPGLGSPLHFGNGTRLTVT.

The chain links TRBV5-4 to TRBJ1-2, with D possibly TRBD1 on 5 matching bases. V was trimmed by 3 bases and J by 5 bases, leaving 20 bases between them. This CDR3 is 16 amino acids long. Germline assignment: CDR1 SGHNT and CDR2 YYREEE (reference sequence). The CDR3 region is CASSSLGGTVFYGYTF. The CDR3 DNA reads TGTGCCAGCAGCTCCTTGGGGGGGACCGTGTTTTATGGCTACACCTTC.

In nucleotides, the CDR3 is TGTGCCAGCTCATTGGGCACAGATACGCAGTATTTT. This sequence encodes CASSLGTDTQYF. This chain links TRBV18 with TRBJ2-3; D is unclear. This CDR3 has 12 residues. CDR1 and CDR2 (germline): KGHSH, LQKENI. V was clipped by 5 bases and J by 1 base, with 4 bases between them.

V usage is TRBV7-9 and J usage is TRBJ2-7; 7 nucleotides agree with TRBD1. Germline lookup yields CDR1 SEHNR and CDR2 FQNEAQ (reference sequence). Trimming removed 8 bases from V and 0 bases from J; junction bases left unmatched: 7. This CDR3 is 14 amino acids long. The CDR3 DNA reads TGTGCCAGCGGGGACAGCCTACTCTCCTACGAGCAGTACGTC. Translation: CASGDSLLSYEQYV.

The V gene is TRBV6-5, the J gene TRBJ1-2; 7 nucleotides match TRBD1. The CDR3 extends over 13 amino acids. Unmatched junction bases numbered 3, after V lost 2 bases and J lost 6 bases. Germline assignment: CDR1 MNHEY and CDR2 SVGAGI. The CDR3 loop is CASSYATGDGYTF. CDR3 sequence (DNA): TGTGCCAGCAGTTACGCCACAGGGGATGGCTACACCTTC.

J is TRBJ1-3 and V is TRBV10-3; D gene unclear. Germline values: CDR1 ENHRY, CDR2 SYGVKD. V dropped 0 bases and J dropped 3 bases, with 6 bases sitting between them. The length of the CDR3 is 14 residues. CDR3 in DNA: TGTGCCATCAGTGAGTCTGGCAGTGGAAACACCATATATTTT. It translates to CAISESGSGNTIYF.

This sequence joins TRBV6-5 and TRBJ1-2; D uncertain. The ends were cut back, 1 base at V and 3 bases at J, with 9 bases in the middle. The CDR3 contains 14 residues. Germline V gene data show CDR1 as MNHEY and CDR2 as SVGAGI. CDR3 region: CASSYFKPHYGYTF. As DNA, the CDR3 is TGTGCCAGCAGTTACTTCAAGCCTCACTATGGCTACACCTTC.

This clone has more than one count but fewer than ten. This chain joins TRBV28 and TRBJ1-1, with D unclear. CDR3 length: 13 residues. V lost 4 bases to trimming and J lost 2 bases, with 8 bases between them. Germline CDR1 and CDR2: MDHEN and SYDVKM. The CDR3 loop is CASSYTFNTEAFF. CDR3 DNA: TGTGCCAGCAGTTACACCTTCAACACTGAAGCTTTCTTT.

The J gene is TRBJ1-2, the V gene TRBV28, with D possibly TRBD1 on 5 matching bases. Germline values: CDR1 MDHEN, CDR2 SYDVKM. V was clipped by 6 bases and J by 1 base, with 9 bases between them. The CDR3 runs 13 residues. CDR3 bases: TGTGCCAGCAGCTCAGACAGTAACTATGGCTACACCTTC. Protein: CASSSDSNYGYTF.

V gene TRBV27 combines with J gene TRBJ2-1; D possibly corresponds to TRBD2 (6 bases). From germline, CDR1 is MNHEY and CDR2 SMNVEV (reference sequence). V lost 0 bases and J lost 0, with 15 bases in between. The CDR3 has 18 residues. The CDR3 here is CASSLSGLSISSYNEQFF. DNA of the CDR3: TGTGCCAGCAGTTTATCGGGACTGTCAATAAGCTCCTACAATGAGCAGTTCTTC.

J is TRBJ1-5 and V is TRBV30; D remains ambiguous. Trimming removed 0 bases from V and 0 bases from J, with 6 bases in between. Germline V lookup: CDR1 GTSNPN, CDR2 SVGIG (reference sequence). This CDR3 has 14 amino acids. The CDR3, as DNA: TGTGCCTGGAGTGTACACTATAGCAATCAGCCCCAGCATTTT. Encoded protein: CAWSVHYSNQPQHF.

CDR3 sequence (DNA): TGTGCCAGCAGTTTTGGCAGTACGTCAGGAAACACCATATATTTT. It translates to CASSFGSTSGNTIYF. The chain combines TRBV28 with TRBJ1-3; no clear D gene. CDR1 is MDHEN and CDR2 is SYDVKM in the germline V gene. The CDR3 loop spans 15 amino acids. Deletions cut 3 bases from V and 4 bases from J, with 13 bases between.

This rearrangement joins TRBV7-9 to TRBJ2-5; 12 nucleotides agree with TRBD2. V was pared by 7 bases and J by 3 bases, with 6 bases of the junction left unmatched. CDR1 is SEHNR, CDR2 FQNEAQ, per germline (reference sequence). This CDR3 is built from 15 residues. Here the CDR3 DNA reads TGTGCCAGCATCAAGACTAGCGGGGGTAAAGAGACCCAGTACTTC. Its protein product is CASIKTSGGKETQYF.